The 8 T cell receptor beta chains presented below share a single source sample, sequenced in a study of blood T cell repertoires in COVID-19. Only in-frame clones appear in the TCRdb table, and some are missing; sequencing was by immunoSEQ multiplex PCR. This table has about 160,000 clones, approximately 90% appearing once. Material: peripheral blood. All receptors come from a man aged 30 to 39 with COVID-19, enrolled during active disease.

CDR3 in amino acids: CASSPQAGNTGELFF. The CDR3 nucleotides read TGCGCCAGCAGCCCTCAGGCAGGGAACACCGGGGAGCTGTTTTTT. The V gene is TRBV5-1, the J gene TRBJ2-2; D is undetermined. Germline V gene sequence: CDR1 SGHRS, CDR2 YFSETQ. This CDR3 has 15 amino acids. The V and J ends lost 4 bases and 1 base respectively, with 11 bases between them.

J is TRBJ1-5 and V is TRBV14, with a tentative D call TRBD1 (6 bases). CDR1 SGHDN and CDR2 FVKESK come from the germline V gene. The CDR3 is 13 amino acids. V was pared by 2 bases and J by 7 bases, with 9 bases between. The CDR3 DNA reads TGTGCCAGCAGCCAACTAAGGGGGCAGCCCCAGCATTTT. Amino acids: CASSQLRGQPQHF.

This chain uses TRBV10-3 with TRBJ1-4; TRBD1 matches 10 bases. Unmatched junction bases numbered 3, after V lost 6 bases and J lost 5 bases. The length of the CDR3 is 14 residues. From germline, CDR1 is ENHRY and CDR2 SYGVKD. CDR3 sequence: CAIRRTGGNEKLFF. CDR3 sequence (DNA): TGTGCCATCAGGAGGACAGGGGGGAATGAAAAACTGTTTTTT.

The genes are TRBV6-4 and TRBJ1-2; the match to TRBD1 covers 7 bases. Germline CDR1 MRHNA, CDR2 SNTAGT. V lost 4 bases to trimming and J lost 2 bases; unmatched junction nucleotides: 10. There are 16 residues in the CDR3. This CDR3 is CASSANDRVGNYGYTF. The DNA for the CDR3 is TGTGCCAGCAGTGCCAACGACAGGGTCGGGAACTATGGCTACACCTTC.

This sequence joins TRBV6-5 and TRBJ2-1; 11 nucleotides agree with TRBD2. This CDR3 contains 16 residues. CDR1 is MNHEY, CDR2 SVGAGI, per germline. J lost 10 bases, V lost 4 bases, and 12 bases had no gene match. CDR3 loop: CASSSATSGKVEEQFF. The CDR3 coding sequence is TGTGCCAGCAGTTCGGCGACTAGCGGGAAGGTCGAAGAGCAGTTCTTC.

The V and J genes are TRBV6-5 and TRBJ2-3; 8 nucleotides line up with TRBD2. V was clipped by 5 bases and J by 2 bases; unmatched bases: 6. CDR1 and CDR2 from the germline V gene are MNHEY and SVGAGI. This CDR3 is 15 amino acids long. Here the CDR3 DNA reads TGTGCCAGCAGTCGCCGGGGGGGCCTCACAGATACGCAGTATTTT. Translating gives CASSRRGGLTDTQYF.

This chain links TRBV3-1 (or the pseudogene TRBV3-2) with TRBJ2-3, with 9 bases fitting TRBD1. Germline assignment: CDR1 LGHDT and CDR2 YNNKEL (reference sequence). This CDR3 has 16 residues. V dropped 3 bases and J dropped 0; count of bases not matched to a gene: 4. The CDR3 region has the DNA TGTGCCAGCAGCCACTACAGGGGGCGAAGCACAGATACGCAGTATTTT. Translated: CASSHYRGRSTDTQYF.

The V call is TRBV7-9, the J call TRBJ1-1; the D gene is possibly TRBD1 (5 bases). Germline-derived CDR1 and CDR2 are SEHNR and FQNEAQ (reference sequence). Trimming shortened V by 7 bases and J by 4 bases, and 10 bases separated the two germline ends. This CDR3 is 12 amino acids long. CDR3 nucleotide sequence: TGTGCCAGCACCCCAGGGTCCACTGAAGCTTTCTTT. It codes for CASTPGSTEAFF.